This record covers a single T cell receptor beta chain. Its target is not known. Described time point: newly diagnosed GD, antithyroid drugs for less than 3 months. Generation of the TCR library employed RNA extracted from PBMCs. The entry originates in a study of regulatory T cells in long-lasting Graves disease. Across the whole study: Duration of antithyroid drug therapy among newly diagnosed Graves' patients was under 3 months. Whole-study results and caveats: Samples came from peripheral blood alone, without thyroid tissue.

Arm-PCR of CDR3 regions with iRepertoire HTBI primers generated TCR beta libraries. Each CDR3 protein gets one entry after TCRdb re-called the multiplex PCR reads with MiXCR. The sample consists of some 600,000 distinct CDR3 sequences, 16% of them appearing once. The length of the CDR3 is 13 residues. Germline CDR1 is SNHLY and CDR2 is FYNNEI. The V segment lost 4 bases and the J segment 5 bases; nucleotides outside the gene matches: 2. These same data were also listed under a study on T cells in Graves' hyperthyroidism and ophthalmopathy.

The sequenced sample was peripheral blood mononuclear cells (PBMCs), obtained at new diagnosis, from a patient treated with antithyroid drugs. V is TRBV2 and J is TRBJ2-5; 9 bases fit TRBD1. The sequence was collected from a man aged 18-30 years with Graves disease. The CDR3 protein is CASSVGQGETQYF. As DNA, the CDR3 is TGTGCCAGCAGTGTAGGACAGGGGGAGACCCAGTACTTC.